A selection of T cell receptor beta chains follows, all from one sample in a study of T cells after yellow fever vaccination. Via MiXCR, TCRdb re-called the 5' RACE reads, giving one row per CDR3 protein. The sample carries a few hundred thousand distinct CDR3 sequences, 6.2% recorded once. This sample comprised PBMCs, obtained 5 days after the yellow fever booster vaccination. The origin of the receptors is a young man who received the YFV17D yellow fever vaccine. Both conserved end residues are part of each CDR3. The D gene is left open where the match is weak. Clone size is given for some rows only: seen once, a few or many times, or a class if the clone is expanded.

V: TRBV5-1
D: .
size: many
J: TRBJ2-2
CDR3: CATQGQAGGLFF
DNA: TGCGCCACCCAAGGACAGGCCGGGGGTCTGTTTTTT

V: TRBV20-1
D: TRBD2
size: few
J: TRBJ2-3
CDR3: CSARAWEGNADTQYF
DNA: TGCAGTGCTAGAGCGTGGGAGGGCAATGCAGATACGCAGTATTTT

V: TRBV9
D: TRBD1
size: many
J: TRBJ2-3
CDR3: CASSPGQGGTDTQYF
DNA: TGTGCCAGCAGCCCCGGACAGGGGGGGACAGATACGCAGTATTTT

V: TRBV20-1
D: .
size: few
J: TRBJ1-5
CDR3: CSARAPQDQPQHF
DNA: TGCAGTGCTAGGGCGCCACAAGATCAGCCCCAGCATTTT

V: TRBV5-1
D: TRBD2
size: many
J: TRBJ2-5
CDR3: CASSFSGIAKETQYF
DNA: TGCGCCAGCAGCTTTAGCGGGATCGCCAAAGAGACCCAGTACTTC

V: TRBV18
D: TRBD1
size: .
J: TRBJ2-5
CDR3: CASSPGATGTETQYF
DNA: TGTGCCAGCTCACCAGGGGCGACAGGGACAGAGACCCAGTACTTC

V: TRBV6-1
D: .
size: .
J: TRBJ2-3
CDR3: CASSDVGGRTDTQYF
DNA: TGTGCCAGCAGTGATGTCGGCGGACGCACAGATACGCAGTATTTT

V: TRBV5-1
D: TRBD1
size: many
J: TRBJ2-2
CDR3: CASSSGTGYTGELFF
DNA: TGCGCCAGCAGCTCCGGGACAGGATATACCGGGGAGCTGTTTTTT

V: TRBV7-2
D: .
size: .
J: TRBJ1-1
CDR3: CASSTRYGTEAFF
DNA: TGTGCCAGCAGCACCCGGTATGGCACTGAAGCTTTCTTT

V: TRBV5-1
D: .
size: .
J: TRBJ2-1
CDR3: CASSVVGGSGEQFF
DNA: TGCGCCAGCAGCGTAGTAGGGGGGAGCGGTGAGCAGTTCTTC

V: TRBV19
D: TRBD2
size: few
J: TRBJ2-2
CDR3: CASSVLAGATGELFF
DNA: TGTGCCAGTAGTGTTCTAGCGGGAGCGACCGGGGAGCTGTTTTTT

V: TRBV6-2/TRBV6-3
D: .
size: many
J: TRBJ2-2
CDR3: CAARGTGELFF
DNA: TGCGCTGCGAGGGGCACCGGGGAGCTGTTTTTT

V: TRBV28
D: TRBD2
size: .
J: TRBJ2-7
CDR3: CASSPWTSGRASGYEQYF
DNA: TGTGCCAGCAGTCCATGGACTAGCGGGAGGGCAAGTGGGTACGAGCAGTACTTC

V: TRBV18
D: .
size: few
J: TRBJ2-1
CDR3: CASSPLTPSYNEQFF
DNA: TGTGCCAGCTCACCCTTGACCCCTTCCTACAATGAGCAGTTCTTC

V: TRBV4-1
D: TRBD1
size: few
J: TRBJ1-6
CDR3: CASSQEGWTGGRSPLHF
DNA: TGCGCCAGCAGCCAAGAGGGGTGGACAGGGGGCAGATCACCCCTCCACTTT

V: TRBV30
D: .
size: many
J: TRBJ2-7
CDR3: CAWTISNEQYF
DNA: TGTGCCTGGACCATCTCCAACGAGCAGTACTTC

V: TRBV5-1
D: .
size: .
J: TRBJ2-1
CDR3: CASSSSGIEQFF
DNA: TGCGCCAGCAGCAGTTCTGGGATCGAGCAGTTCTTC

V: TRBV20-1
D: .
size: many
J: TRBJ2-1
CDR3: CSARDVTNNEQFF
DNA: TGCAGTGCTAGAGATGTGACCAACAATGAGCAGTTCTTC

V: TRBV28
D: TRBD2
size: many
J: TRBJ2-7
CDR3: CASSLSGLAGVYEQYF
DNA: TGTGCCAGCAGTTTATCGGGGCTAGCGGGAGTCTACGAGCAGTACTTC

V: TRBV12-3/TRBV12-4
D: TRBD1
size: many
J: TRBJ2-7
CDR3: CASSPGQGASYEQYF
DNA: TGTGCCAGCAGCCCTGGACAGGGAGCCTCCTACGAGCAGTACTTC

V: TRBV19
D: TRBD1
size: few
J: TRBJ1-2
CDR3: CASSPWDRQNYGYTF
DNA: TGTGCCAGTAGTCCATGGGACAGACAAAACTATGGCTACACCTTC

V: TRBV29-1
D: .
size: many
J: TRBJ2-7
CDR3: CSVELPAGEQYF
DNA: TGCAGCGTTGAACTTCCGGCGGGCGAGCAGTACTTC

V: TRBV28
D: TRBD2
size: many
J: TRBJ2-7
CDR3: CASSSGTSGRVYEQYF
DNA: TGTGCCAGCAGTTCGGGGACTAGCGGGAGAGTTTACGAGCAGTACTTC

V: TRBV5-1
D: TRBD1
size: few
J: TRBJ2-5
CDR3: CASSPDRGPIQETQYF
DNA: TGCGCCAGCAGCCCGGACAGGGGACCAATCCAAGAGACCCAGTACTTC

V: TRBV9
D: .
size: .
J: TRBJ2-3
CDR3: CASSATRLGADTQYF
DNA: TGTGCCAGCAGCGCCACTAGGTTGGGCGCAGATACGCAGTATTTT

V: TRBV12-3/TRBV12-4
D: .
size: many
J: TRBJ2-5
CDR3: CASTSSGDAADQYF
DNA: TGTGCCAGCACCTCTTCGGGGGATGCAGCGGACCAGTACTTC

V: TRBV5-6
D: .
size: few
J: TRBJ2-1
CDR3: CASSSSGWDGNEQFF
DNA: TGTGCCAGCAGCTCTTCCGGTTGGGACGGGAATGAGCAGTTCTTC

V: TRBV20-1
D: TRBD2
size: few
J: TRBJ2-5
CDR3: CSAVGAGGQKTQYF
DNA: TGCAGTGCTGTAGGGGCGGGAGGGCAAAAGACCCAGTACTTC

V: TRBV30
D: .
size: few
J: TRBJ1-4
CDR3: CAWSVLETLSGKLFF
DNA: TGTGCCTGGAGTGTACTGGAGACTTTAAGCGGAAAACTGTTTTTT

V: TRBV7-2
D: .
size: many
J: TRBJ1-2
CDR3: CASSLATAYGYTF
DNA: TGTGCCAGCAGCTTAGCGACAGCCTATGGCTACACCTTC

V: TRBV7-2
D: TRBD2
size: .
J: TRBJ2-1
CDR3: CASEGGSRYNEQFF
DNA: TGTGCCAGCGAGGGCGGGAGTCGGTACAATGAGCAGTTCTTC

V: TRBV28
D: .
size: many
J: TRBJ1-5
CDR3: CASSFFGAGGIQPQHF
DNA: TGTGCCAGCAGTTTCTTCGGGGCAGGCGGGATTCAGCCCCAGCATTTT

V: TRBV6-2/TRBV6-3
D: TRBD2
size: many
J: TRBJ2-7
CDR3: CASSQVTSGKSYEQYF
DNA: TGTGCCAGCAGCCAGGTAACTAGCGGGAAATCCTACGAGCAGTACTTC

V: TRBV6-5
D: .
size: many
J: TRBJ2-7
CDR3: CASSYSIWEGGRYEQYF
DNA: TGTGCCAGCAGTTACTCGATCTGGGAGGGGGGGAGATACGAGCAGTACTTC

V: TRBV20-1
D: TRBD2
size: few
J: TRBJ2-1
CDR3: CSARVTSGRPFNEQFF
DNA: TGCAGTGCTAGAGTGACTAGCGGGAGGCCTTTCAATGAGCAGTTCTTC

V: TRBV20-1
D: .
size: many
J: TRBJ2-7
CDR3: CSAYKSGYSYEQYF
DNA: TGCAGTGCTTATAAGAGCGGGTACTCCTACGAGCAGTACTTC

V: TRBV5-1
D: .
size: many
J: TRBJ2-1
CDR3: CASSLELGGATNEQFF
DNA: TGCGCCAGCAGCTTGGAGCTTGGGGGAGCGACCAATGAGCAGTTCTTC

V: TRBV7-2
D: .
size: many
J: TRBJ2-3
CDR3: CASSLAQPDYHTQYF
DNA: TGTGCCAGCAGCTTAGCGCAACCGGACTACCATACGCAGTATTTT

V: TRBV20-1
D: .
size: few
J: TRBJ2-1
CDR3: CSARTARDEQFF
DNA: TGCAGTGCCAGGACTGCCAGAGATGAGCAGTTCTTC

V: TRBV10-3
D: .
size: few
J: TRBJ1-1
CDR3: CAISESMGGTEAFF
DNA: TGTGCCATCAGTGAGTCCATGGGTGGTACTGAAGCTTTCTTT

V: TRBV20-1
D: .
size: few
J: TRBJ2-5
CDR3: CSARTPGETQYF
DNA: TGCAGTGCTCGGACCCCCGGGGAGACCCAGTACTTC

V: TRBV30
D: TRBD2
size: many
J: TRBJ2-4
CDR3: CAWSPFLGGENIQYF
DNA: TGTGCCTGGAGTCCCTTTCTTGGGGGGGAAAACATTCAGTACTTC

V: TRBV14
D: TRBD1
size: many
J: TRBJ1-1
CDR3: CASSQDWTGAEAFF
DNA: TGTGCCAGCAGCCAAGATTGGACAGGTGCTGAAGCTTTCTTT

V: TRBV5-5
D: .
size: many
J: TRBJ2-2
CDR3: CASGRAGNTGELFF
DNA: TGTGCCAGCGGAAGAGCCGGAAACACCGGGGAGCTGTTTTTT

V: TRBV7-2
D: .
size: many
J: TRBJ2-3
CDR3: CASSLGSASTDTQYF
DNA: TGTGCCAGCAGCTTAGGGTCTGCTAGCACAGATACGCAGTATTTT

V: TRBV24-1
D: .
size: many
J: TRBJ2-7
CDR3: CATSDLRQGSEQYF
DNA: TGTGCCACCAGTGATTTGCGGCAGGGTAGCGAGCAGTACTTC

V: TRBV5-1
D: TRBD1
size: few
J: TRBJ1-3
CDR3: CASSLVGTGSSGNTIYF
DNA: TGCGCCAGCAGCTTGGTCGGGACAGGGTCCTCTGGAAACACCATATATTTT

V: TRBV29-1
D: .
size: .
J: TRBJ2-1
CDR3: CSAKGTSLNEQFF
DNA: TGCAGCGCAAAAGGGACATCGCTCAATGAGCAGTTCTTC